This T cell receptor (beta chain) came from a study of OX40 agonist ivuxolimab in advanced cancers. Findings of the study overall: Also present in some nonresponders was a low level of normalized T-cell clonal expansion.

Concerning this clone: Its specificity is not known.

The study sampled blood at baseline, cycle 4 day 1, and cycle 7 day 1. The repertoire was sequenced with immunoSEQ multiplex PCR; TCRdb's copy has only in-frame clones and lacks some. The sample carries roughly 45,000 clones, almost 80% recorded once. J lost 11 bases, V lost 5 bases, and 6 bases had no gene match. The CDR3 has 12 amino acids. In germline, CDR1 is MNHEY, CDR2 SVGAGI. Here the sequenced sample was CD4+ or CD8+ T cells sorted from blood, taken in a trial of the OX40 agonist ivuxolimab. The sequence was obtained from an adult with an advanced solid tumor such as melanoma, head and neck, liver or kidney cancer. The gene calls are TRBV6-5 and TRBJ1-5; 7 bases align to TRBD1. The CDR3 here is CASSDRAVAQHF. The CDR3 DNA follows: TGTGCCAGCAGTGACAGGGCCGTAGCCCAGCATTTT.